These T cell receptor beta chains were read from a single sample in a study of radiotherapy plus CTLA-4 blockade in lung cancer. Profiled with immunoSEQ multiplex PCR; TCRdb holds only in-frame clones, not every one. The sample lists roughly 80,000 clones, around 78% occurring once. Sequencing used peripheral blood, obtained from a patient treated with radiotherapy plus ipilimumab. The receptors derive from a human donor with non-small cell lung cancer who had a partial response to radiotherapy plus ipilimumab. Some clones in this sample may be carry-over from other donors' samples. Each CDR3 is given with its conserved first and last residue. D genes are given only for firm matches. Size is stated for part of the rows, as once, few or many counts, or as a class when the clone is expanded.

abundance | j_gene | v_gene | d_gene | CDR3aa | CDR3nt
. | TRBJ2-1 | TRBV5-4 | TRBD2 | CASSQLTSGGGEQFF | TGTGCCAGCAGTCAACTAACTAGCGGGGGAGGTGAGCAGTTCTTC
few | TRBJ2-1 | TRBV4-3 | . | CASSRRGGGNEQFF | TGCGCCAGCAGCCGGCGGGGTGGAGGCAATGAGCAGTTCTTC
. | TRBJ2-3 | TRBV4-2 | . | CASSQEFRESDTQYF | TGTGCCAGCAGCCAAGAGTTCCGGGAGTCAGATACGCAGTATTTT
. | TRBJ1-5 | TRBV7-8 | TRBD1 | CASSWEDRGPPSNQPQHF | TGTGCCAGCAGCTGGGAGGACAGGGGCCCACCAAGCAATCAGCCCCAGCATTTT
. | TRBJ2-7 | TRBV6-6 | . | CASRGPGYREQYF | TGTGCCAGCAGGGGGCCAGGCTACCGCGAGCAGTACTTC
once | TRBJ2-7 | TRBV7-9 | TRBD1 | CASSPPGTGVDEQYF | TGTGCCAGCAGCCCCCCAGGGACAGGGGTCGACGAGCAGTACTTC
. | TRBJ2-7 | TRBV18 | TRBD2 | CASSPREGLVPEQYF | TGTGCCAGCTCACCACGGGAGGGCCTCGTTCCCGAGCAGTACTTC
. | TRBJ1-4 | TRBV19 | . | CASSPGTGLMGKLFF | TGTGCCAGTAGTCCGGGCACAGGATTAATGGGAAAACTGTTTTTT
. | TRBJ1-2 | TRBV30 | . | CAWSLRGATNYGYTF | TGTGCCTGGAGTCTCCGCGGGGCGACTAACTATGGCTACACCTTC
. | TRBJ1-6 | TRBV2 | . | CASGRQKDISPLHF | TGTGCCAGCGGTAGACAGAAGGATATTTCACCCCTCCACTTT
. | TRBJ2-7 | TRBV28 | TRBD1 | CASSTARDRGRYEQYF | TGTGCCAGCAGCACCGCCCGGGACAGGGGACGCTACGAGCAGTACTTC
. | TRBJ1-1 | TRBV5-1 | . | CASSPDRGSTEAFF | TGCGCCAGCAGCCCAGATAGAGGTTCCACTGAAGCTTTCTTT
. | TRBJ2-7 | TRBV2 | TRBD2 | CASRSWGAGGAYEQYF | TGTGCCAGCAGGTCTTGGGGAGCGGGGGGTGCCTACGAGCAGTACTTC
. | TRBJ2-5 | TRBV2 | TRBD2 | CASSLFSGNQETQYF | TGTGCCAGCAGTCTTTTTAGCGGGAATCAAGAGACCCAGTACTTC
. | TRBJ2-2 | TRBV7-6 | . | CASSTGPGELFF | TGTGCCAGCAGCACCGGTCCCGGGGAGCTGTTTTTT
. | TRBJ2-1 | TRBV13 | TRBD1 | CASSLGPKQGATIF | TGTGCCAGCAGCTTAGGCCCCAAACAGGGGGCGACGATCTTC
. | TRBJ2-3 | TRBV11-1 | . | CASSNEDTDTQYF | TGTGCCAGCAGCAACGAGGACACAGATACGCAGTATTTT
. | TRBJ2-3 | TRBV28 | . | CASSLISGITDTQYF | TGTGCCAGCAGTTTAATTAGCGGCATCACAGATACGCAGTATTTT
. | TRBJ1-5 | TRBV2 | . | CASSDVSGNQPQHF | TGTGCCAGCAGTGATGTGTCGGGAAATCAGCCCCAGCATTTT
. | TRBJ2-3 | TRBV27 | TRBD2 | CASSFSLAGGRREDTQYF | TGTGCCAGCAGTTTTTCTTTAGCGGGGGGTCGCCGGGAAGATACGCAGTATTTT
. | TRBJ2-3 | TRBV4-1 | . | CASSQDRGRIPDTQYF | TGCGCCAGCAGCCAAGATCGGGGGAGAATCCCAGATACGCAGTATTTT
. | TRBJ2-3 | TRBV5-1 | TRBD2 | CASSPLAGGTDTQYF | TGCGCCAGCAGTCCACTGGCGGGGGGCACAGATACGCAGTATTTT
. | TRBJ1-5 | TRBV7-9 | . | CASINTDSNQPQHF | TGTGCCAGCATTAACACCGATAGCAATCAGCCCCAGCATTTT
. | TRBJ2-5 | TRBV5-3 | . | CARSDPLYREFRQETQYF | TGTGCCAGAAGCGACCCGTTATACAGGGAATTCCGCCAAGAGACCCAGTACTTC
few | TRBJ2-2 | TRBV15 | TRBD1 | CATSRPGTGGNTGELFF | TGTGCCACCAGCAGACCCGGGACAGGGGGCAACACCGGGGAGCTGTTTTTT
. | TRBJ2-7 | TRBV7-2 | . | CASSFGTYQEQYF | TGTGCCAGCAGCTTCGGGACATACCAGGAGCAGTACTTC
. | TRBJ2-7 | TRBV7-2 | TRBD1 | CASSPGGAEQYF | TGTGCCAGCAGCCCAGGGGGAGCAGAGCAGTACTTC
. | TRBJ2-4 | TRBV28 | . | CASSPQGAKNIQYF | TGTGCCAGCAGTCCCCAGGGGGCCAAAAACATTCAGTACTTC
. | TRBJ1-3 | TRBV6-6 | TRBD1 | CASIDTGAGNTIYF | TGTGCCAGCATCGATACAGGGGCAGGAAACACCATATATTTT
. | TRBJ2-2 | TRBV1 | . | CTSSRRESGCPKAENTGELFF | TGCACCAGCAGCCGACGAGAGAGCGGCTGCCCAAAGGCGGAGAACACCGGGGAGCTGTTTTTT
few | TRBJ2-2 | TRBV7-2 | TRBD2 | CASSLRGGDTGELFF | TGTGCCAGCAGCTTACGGGGGGGAGACACCGGGGAGCTGTTTTTT
. | TRBJ2-1 | TRBV6-5 | . | CASSLTGKPWGGQFF | TGTGCCAGCAGTCTGACAGGCAAGCCCTGGGGTGGGCAGTTCTTC
. | TRBJ2-1 | TRBV10-1 | . | CASSGKRVGNEQFF | TGCGCCAGCAGCGGTAAGAGGGTCGGCAATGAGCAGTTCTTC
. | TRBJ2-2 | TRBV21-1 | . | CASSTRRGFPWTGELFF | TGTGCCAGCAGCACCCGACGCGGCTTCCCGTGGACCGGGGAGCTGTTTTTT
. | TRBJ2-1 | TRBV7-3 | . | CASSPPGARGYNEQFF | TGTGCCAGCAGCCCCCCGGGAGCTCGAGGTTACAATGAGCAGTTCTTC
. | TRBJ1-2 | TRBV11-3 | TRBD1 | CASSVDRDYGYTF | TGTGCCAGCAGCGTGGACAGGGACTATGGCTACACCTTC
. | TRBJ1-2 | TRBV28 | TRBD1 | CASSHQDRGSLFGYTF | TGTGCCAGCAGTCACCAGGACAGGGGGAGTTTATTTGGCTACACCTTC
. | TRBJ1-1 | TRBV19 | . | CASTTHGGGNTEAFF | TGTGCCAGTACCACTCATGGGGGGGGAAACACTGAAGCTTTCTTT
. | TRBJ1-1 | TRBV18 | TRBD1 | CASSPGEQGATEAFF | TGTGCCAGCTCACCAGGGGAACAGGGGGCGACTGAAGCTTTCTTT
few | TRBJ2-1 | TRBV18 | TRBD1 | CASSPEGAAYNEQFF | TGTGCCAGCTCACCAGAGGGGGCCGCCTACAATGAGCAGTTCTTC
. | TRBJ2-7 | TRBV28 | . | CASSRRRGQYF | TGTGCCAGCAGTAGGCGGAGGGGGCAGTACTTC
. | TRBJ1-3 | TRBV28 | . | CASAYGTGNTIYF | TGTGCCAGCGCCTACGGGACTGGAAACACCATATATTTT
. | TRBJ1-1 | TRBV29-1 | . | CSTSGVLNTEAFF | TGCAGCACGTCGGGGGTCCTGAACACTGAAGCTTTCTTT
. | TRBJ1-4 | TRBV6-6 | . | CASMGGDVATNEKLFF | TGTGCCAGCATGGGGGGGGATGTTGCAACTAATGAAAAACTGTTTTTT
. | TRBJ2-7 | TRBV6-6 | TRBD1 | CASRATGQGNSEQYF | TGTGCCAGCAGAGCGACGGGACAGGGTAACAGCGAGCAGTACTTC
. | TRBJ2-7 | TRBV6-1 | . | CASKRGNRNEQYF | TGTGCCAGCAAAAGAGGGAACAGAAACGAGCAGTACTTC
. | TRBJ2-7 | TRBV7-6 | . | CATATRGLDEQYF | TGTGCCACCGCGACCCGCGGGCTTGACGAGCAGTACTTC
. | TRBJ2-3 | TRBV27 | TRBD2 | CASSRTSGRLTDTQYF | TGTGCCAGCAGTCGTACTAGCGGGAGACTCACAGATACGCAGTATTTT
. | TRBJ1-6 | TRBV5-6 | TRBD1 | CASSSGTGVSPLHF | TGTGCCAGCAGCTCCGGGACAGGGGTCTCACCCCTCCACTTT
. | TRBJ2-5 | TRBV9 | TRBD2 | CASSVDWLAGGWQETQYF | TGTGCCAGCAGCGTAGATTGGCTAGCGGGGGGGTGGCAAGAGACCCAGTACTTC
. | TRBJ2-1 | TRBV7-9 | . | CASSSTSSYNEQFF | TGTGCCAGCAGCTCTACTAGCTCCTACAATGAGCAGTTCTTC